The rows below give T cell receptor beta chains drawn from one sample of a study of regulatory T cells in long-lasting Graves disease. From the multiplex PCR reads, TCRdb called clonotypes with MiXCR, one entry per CDR3 protein. The sample has about 350,000 distinct CDR3 sequences; 16% are singletons. These data were also reused for a study on T cells in Graves' hyperthyroidism and ophthalmopathy.

This material consisted of peripheral blood mononuclear cells (PBMCs), taken at new diagnosis, from a patient treated with antithyroid drugs. The receptors here all came from a man aged 35 to 55 with Graves disease. Each CDR3 is given with its conserved first and last residue.

j_call | v_call | cdr3_aa
TRBJ2-7 | TRBV20-1 | CSASRPTGASEQYF
TRBJ2-7 | TRBV7-9 | CASSRSGTGAYEQYF
TRBJ1-6 | TRBV5-1 | CASSLDAHNSPLHF
TRBJ2-5 | TRBV2 | CASPGLAGEETQYF
TRBJ1-4 | TRBV30 | CAWAYGFEKLFF
TRBJ2-1 | TRBV27 | CASTLAGGRRVSYNDQFF
TRBJ2-3 | TRBV28 | CASSSNWGDTQYF
TRBJ1-4 | TRBV4-2 | CASSQATGGAVEKLFF
TRBJ2-1 | TRBV27 | CASSTAEAEQFF
TRBJ2-1 | TRBV2 | CASSGTGLGNEQFF
TRBJ2-5 | TRBV12-3/TRBV12-4 | CASSLGGAWETQYF
TRBJ2-2 | TRBV5-4 | CASSRGGPHSEGELFF
TRBJ2-2 | TRBV11-2 | CASSFLFSGVNGELFF
TRBJ2-2 | TRBV7-9 | CASSLLGTGTGELFF
TRBJ2-7 | TRBV7-2 | CASSLAVGAYEQYF
TRBJ2-7 | TRBV11-2 | CASSLLIGFNEQYF
TRBJ1-5 | TRBV6-2/TRBV6-3 | CASSEEGGQPQHF
TRBJ1-6 | TRBV19 | CASAQDYNSPLHF
TRBJ1-1 | TRBV29-1 | CSAEKSGWNTEAFF
TRBJ2-5 | TRBV28 | CASSLSASGGKETQYF
TRBJ1-5 | TRBV10-1 | CASMRGSQPQHF
TRBJ2-3 | TRBV3-1 | CASSQFGTGTSGVSTDTQYF
TRBJ2-4 | TRBV9 | CASSVDGRVNGNIQYF
TRBJ2-7 | TRBV6-1 | CASGDGHLRSYEQYF
TRBJ2-3 | TRBV5-1 | CASSTKVGRDTQYF
TRBJ1-4 | TRBV10-3 | CAISEAGTGGEKLFF
TRBJ2-3 | TRBV20-1 | CSALTGASTDTQYF
TRBJ2-5 | TRBV20-1 | CSASIRNGEETQYF
TRBJ1-3 | TRBV7-2 | CASSPGTGWSGNTIYF
TRBJ2-1 | TRBV20-1 | CSARDAQGAIDFF
TRBJ1-1 | TRBV5-4 | CASSFTISTEAFF
TRBJ1-2 | TRBV20-1 | CSASQIRVNYGYTF
TRBJ2-7 | TRBV28 | CASSSDSYEQYF
TRBJ1-5 | TRBV28 | CASSPRQGSINQPQHF
TRBJ2-5 | TRBV12-3/TRBV12-4 | CARTWQETQYF